This T cell receptor (beta chain) was recorded in a study of blood T cell repertoires in COVID-19. Sequenced by immunoSEQ multiplex PCR; TCRdb stores in-frame clones only, minus some. The sample includes around 180,000 clones, approximately 73% of them seen just once. CDR3 length: 16 amino acids. The V gene's germline CDR1 is LGHNA and CDR2 YNFKEQ. V shed 1 base and J shed 6 bases, with 15 bases lying between them. The chain recombines TRBV4-2 with TRBJ2-2; D is perhaps TRBD2 (6 bases). This TCR was sampled from a woman aged 45 to 65 with acute COVID-19. The specimen sequenced was PBMCs or T cells enriched from blood (not recorded which). CDR3 coding DNA: TGTGCCAGCAGCCAAGTGTTGGGGGGTTTGGCCGGGGAGCTGTTTTTT. It is translated as CASSQVLGGLAGELFF.